The 24 T cell receptor beta chains in this list originate from one sample, sequenced in a study of shared clonotypes between healthy human individuals. The protocol was immunoSEQ multiplex PCR, while the TCRdb copy is restricted to in-frame clones and leaves out a portion. This sample has 1.5 million to 1.9 million clones, with nearly 99% found just once. Sequencing used naive CD4+ T cells sorted from blood. The subset here: CD45RA+ positively selected. The receptors shown here come from a young man in good health.

This sequence joins TRBV29-1 and TRBJ1-1; a possible D gene is TRBD1 (6 bases). The V and J ends lost 1 base and 11 bases respectively, with 14 bases between them. This CDR3 has 12 amino acids. Germline assignment: CDR1 SQVTM and CDR2 ANQGSEA. In nucleotides, the CDR3 is TGCAGCGTTGAAGTGCGGGGGCTGGAGGCTTTCTTT. Translating it yields CSVEVRGLEAFF.

The sample holds one count of this clone. The J gene is TRBJ1-1, the V gene TRBV18; D might be TRBD1 (6 bases). Trimming cost V 6 bases and J 1 base, with 15 bases left between them. The germline V gene encodes CDR1 KGHSH and CDR2 LQKENI. The CDR3 runs to 15 residues. CDR3 residues: CASSFRGGRNTEAFF. CDR3 bases: TGTGCCAGCTCGTTTAGGGGGGGTCGGAACACTGAAGCTTTCTTT.

The rearrangement uses TRBV6-1 and TRBJ1-4, with TRBD1 matching over 10 bases. Germline V gene data show CDR1 as MNHNS and CDR2 as SASEGT. The CDR3 loop spans 15 amino acids. Germline trimming cut 6 bases from V and 6 bases from J; bases unmatched to any gene: 7. The CDR3: CASRETGGYDEKLFF. CDR3 DNA sequence: TGTGCCAGCAGAGAGACAGGGGGCTACGATGAAAAACTGTTTTTT.

V usage is TRBV29-1 and J usage is TRBJ2-7; 7 bases are a match to TRBD1. Germline V gives CDR1 SQVTM, CDR2 ANQGSEA. With V trimmed by 4 bases and J by 2 bases, 11 bases remained unmatched. This CDR3 has 15 amino acids. The CDR3 sequence: CSVASTGRGAYEQYF. CDR3 nucleotide sequence: TGCAGCGTTGCTTCGACAGGGCGTGGTGCCTACGAGCAGTACTTC.

The rearrangement uses TRBV5-1 and TRBJ2-4; 7 bases agree with TRBD2. This CDR3 spans 16 amino acids. Per the germline V gene, CDR1 is SGHRS and CDR2 is YFSETQ. V lost 4 bases to trimming and J lost 3 bases; unmatched junction nucleotides: 10. DNA of the CDR3: TGCGCCAGCAGCCCTCATGCGGGAGCTGACAAAAACATTCAGTACTTC. Translated: CASSPHAGADKNIQYF.

The chain recombines TRBV15 with TRBJ2-7, with D hard to call. CDR3 length equals 16 residues. Germline lookup yields CDR1 LNHNV and CDR2 YYDKDF (reference sequence). V gave up 0 bases and J gave up 1 base, with 13 bases separating them. The CDR3 reads CATSREMKALSYEQYF. CDR3 in DNA: TGTGCCACCAGCAGAGAAATGAAGGCCTTATCCTACGAGCAGTACTTC.

A remark on this clone: This CDR3 is also generated by other DNA sequences in the sample. This chain connects TRBV7-6 to TRBJ2-3, with 7 bases aligning to TRBD2. The germline gives CDR1 SGHVS, CDR2 FNYEAQ. The CDR3 loop spans 15 amino acids. V was pared by 0 bases and J by 3 bases, with 3 bases of the junction left unmatched. CDR3 region: CASSLAGGRTDTQYF. In DNA form, the CDR3 reads TGTGCCAGCAGCTTAGCGGGAGGGAGGACAGATACGCAGTATTTT.

The chain links TRBV18 to TRBJ1-5, with 8 bases lining up with TRBD1. CDR1 KGHSH and CDR2 LQKENI come from the germline V gene. V dropped 6 bases and J dropped 0; count of bases not matched to a gene: 7. This CDR3 has 16 amino acids. DNA for the CDR3: TGTGCCAGCTCTCCTTCAGGGGGCTATAGCAATCAGCCCCAGCATTTT. This codes for CASSPSGGYSNQPQHF.

This chain links TRBV18 with TRBJ1-2; D perhaps matches TRBD1 (6 bases). Germline V gives CDR1 KGHSH, CDR2 LQKENI. This CDR3 has 15 residues. V was pared by 2 bases and J by 4 bases, with 14 bases between. The DNA for the CDR3 is TGTGCCAGCTCACCAGATATAACAGGGTTCTATGGCTACACCTTC. It specifies CASSPDITGFYGYTF.

The V gene is TRBV10-3, the J gene TRBJ1-5; 7 bases are a match to TRBD1. CDR3 size: 13 residues. V lost 6 bases and J lost 8; bases outside the gene matches: 7. Germline loops: CDR1 ENHRY, CDR2 SYGVKD. In DNA form, the CDR3 reads TGTGCCATCAGAGCAGGGGGGTTGGAGCCCCAGCATTTT. Its translation: CAIRAGGLEPQHF.

The chain has TRBV5-8 and TRBJ2-7; TRBD2 matches 7 bases. The CDR3 has 14 residues. Germline values: CDR1 SGHTS, CDR2 YDEGEE. Trimming took 4 bases from V and 4 from J; bases not matched to a gene: 8. CDR3 DNA sequence: TGTGCCAGCAGCGAAGGACTAGTAGGGTACGAGCAGTACTTC. Its protein is CASSEGLVGYEQYF.

V gene TRBV18 combines with J gene TRBJ1-2; a weak D match, TRBD1 (6 bases). This CDR3 comprises 17 residues. The V end was cut by 4 bases, the J end by 0 bases, with 18 bases between. Germline V gene sequence: CDR1 KGHSH, CDR2 LQKENI. The CDR3 DNA sequence: TGTGCCAGCTCACTCTCTCGTGGACAGCATCCTAACTATGGCTACACCTTC. As protein: CASSLSRGQHPNYGYTF.

The V and J genes are TRBV7-6 and TRBJ2-5; D possibly uses TRBD1 or TRBD2 (5 bases each). The germline V and J ends were trimmed by 5 bases and 2 bases, with 12 bases remaining between them. The CDR3 runs to 14 residues. Germline V gene data show CDR1 as SGHVS and CDR2 as FNYEAQ. The CDR3 region is CASSTRTRQETQYF. Written as DNA, the CDR3 is TGTGCCAGCAGCACTAGGACAAGACAAGAGACCCAGTACTTC.

This clone was seen just once. The rearrangement links TRBV30 to TRBJ2-7; D possibly matches TRBD1 or TRBD2 (5 bases each). CDR1 GTSNPN and CDR2 SVGIG come from the germline V gene (reference sequence). V was clipped by 0 bases and J by 3 bases, with 9 bases between them. There are 13 residues in the CDR3. This chain's CDR3 is CAWSVWDHYEQYF. The CDR3 DNA reads TGTGCCTGGAGTGTGTGGGACCACTACGAGCAGTACTTC.

The chain couples TRBV27 to TRBJ2-7; the match to TRBD2 covers 9 bases. The CDR3 spans 14 residues. The V segment lost 5 bases and the J segment 6 bases; nucleotides outside the gene matches: 8. Per the germline V gene, CDR1 is MNHEY and CDR2 is SMNVEV (reference sequence). CDR3 residues: CASSPLSGRSEQYF. The CDR3 DNA sequence: TGTGCCAGCAGTCCACTGAGCGGGAGGAGCGAGCAGTACTTC.

This chain connects TRBV7-2 to TRBJ2-7, with TRBD2 identical over 7 bases. Germline CDR1 SGHTA, CDR2 FQGNSA. The trim removed 5 bases at V and 3 bases at J, leaving 13 bases unmatched. The CDR3 spans 16 residues. Here the CDR3 reads CASSRGGAGNHYEQYF. DNA for the CDR3: TGTGCCAGCAGCCGGGGAGGGGCGGGAAACCACTACGAGCAGTACTTC.

As to this clone: Other nucleotide sequences in the sample specify the same CDR3. The genes are TRBV7-9 and TRBJ2-3, with 14 positions matching TRBD2. V lost 4 bases and J lost 2; bases outside the gene matches: 2. Germline CDR1 is SEHNR and CDR2 is FQNEAQ (reference sequence). This CDR3 contains 16 residues. This chain's CDR3 is CASSSGLAGVTDTQYF. The CDR3 coding sequence is TGTGCCAGCAGCTCGGGACTAGCGGGAGTCACAGATACGCAGTATTTT.

This clone was counted a single time. The V gene is TRBV2, the J gene TRBJ1-5; D is unresolved. V lost 4 bases to trimming and J lost 7 bases, with 14 bases between them. CDR1 is SNHLY and CDR2 is FYNNEI in the germline V gene. This CDR3 contains 14 residues. The CDR3 DNA follows: TGTGCCAGCAGTGGGATGATGGGAGGGCAGCCCCAGCATTTT. Residues: CASSGMMGGQPQHF.

About this clone itself: A junction boundary mismatches the germline segment, possibly from a read error. This sample includes further DNA sequences coding for the same CDR3. This chain links TRBV20-1 with TRBJ2-7; D may correspond to TRBD1 or TRBD2 (5 bases each). The CDR3 is 11 amino acids. Germline CDR1 DFQATT, CDR2 SNEGSKA (reference sequence). CDR3 residues: CSARGGGEQYF. CDR3 coding DNA: TGCAGTGCCAGAGGTGGGGGCGAGCAGTACTTC.

The chain links TRBV19 to TRBJ1-5; 7 nucleotides agree with TRBD1. The CDR3 runs 16 residues. The V gene end was trimmed by 4 bases and the J gene end by 4 bases; junction bases not matched to a gene: 10. CDR1 and CDR2 (germline): LNHDA, SQIVND (reference sequence). CDR3 nucleotide sequence: TGTGCCAGTAGTAGCTGGACAGGTCTAGGGAATCAGCCCCAGCATTTT. This translates into CASSSWTGLGNQPQHF.

This sequence joins TRBV5-4 and TRBJ2-7; a possible D gene is TRBD2 (5 bases). V gave up 4 bases and J gave up 2 bases, with 7 bases separating them. The germline CDR1 and CDR2 sequences are SGHNT and YYREEE (reference sequence). The CDR3 sequence is 12 residues long. CDR3 bases: TGTGCCAGCAGCATCGGGGCCTACGAGCAGTACTTC. It is translated as CASSIGAYEQYF.

V gene TRBV5-1 combines with J gene TRBJ2-4; D is perhaps TRBD1 or TRBD2 (6 bases each). Germline CDR1 reads SGHRS; CDR2 reads YFSETQ. V lost 3 bases, J lost 12 bases, and 19 bases lay in between. The CDR3 has 14 amino acids. CDR3 nucleotide sequence: TGCGCCAGCAGCTCCGACAGGATGGGACTGTATCAGTACTTC. Its protein product is CASSSDRMGLYQYF.

The chain couples TRBV10-3 to TRBJ2-3; 7 nucleotides match TRBD1. Germline assignment: CDR1 ENHRY and CDR2 SYGVKD. V was clipped by 3 bases and J by 0 bases; unmatched bases: 3. The CDR3 covers 15 residues. In DNA, the CDR3 is TGTGCCATCAGTGACGGGACAGCTAGCACAGATACGCAGTATTTT. Amino acids: CAISDGTASTDTQYF.

V gene TRBV5-1 combines with J gene TRBJ2-1; D unresolved. Trimming cost V 5 bases and J 1 base, with 7 bases left between them. The CDR3 runs to 13 residues. CDR1 and CDR2 (germline): SGHRS, YFSETQ. The CDR3 DNA reads as TGCGCCAGCAGTTGGGAATCCTACAATGAGCAGTTCTTC. Its protein product is CASSWESYNEQFF.